This passage covers 22 T cell receptor beta chains from one sample sequenced in a study of control samples from healthy donors and cancer patients. Data came from immunoSEQ multiplex PCR; TCRdb stores just in-frame clones and leaves some out. The table includes about 130,000 clones, over 75% detected once. Sequenced input: blood. All receptors come from a man younger than 35 in good health.

The genes are TRBV28 and TRBJ2-5; tentatively, D is TRBD1 (6 bases). Trimming took 3 bases from V and 4 from J, leaving 21 bases between them. Looked up from germline, CDR1 is MDHEN and CDR2 is SYDVKM. The CDR3 is made up of 17 amino acids. The CDR3 DNA follows: TGTGCCAGCAGTTTCCACGACGGCAGGGGATTGGGAGAGACCCAGTACTTC. Amino acids: CASSFHDGRGLGETQYF.

The chain links TRBV19 to TRBJ1-5; D gene uncertain. The CDR3 sequence is 13 residues long. Germline CDR1 and CDR2: LNHDA and SQIVND (reference sequence). Trimming cost V 4 bases and J 7 bases, with 11 bases left between them. The CDR3 nucleotides are TGTGCCAGTAGTACAGAGGTGGACCAGCCCCAGCATTTT. Its translation is CASSTEVDQPQHF.

V and J are TRBV3-1 (or the pseudogene TRBV3-2) and TRBJ2-5; unclear D gene. This CDR3 is 14 amino acids long. V lost 5 bases to trimming and J lost 6 bases, with 16 bases between them. Germline V gene lookup returns CDR1 LGHDT and CDR2 YNNKEL (reference sequence). CDR3 bases: TGTGCCAGCAGCTTCGTTGGGGTGGGGAAGACCCAGTACTTC. It codes for CASSFVGVGKTQYF.

The rearrangement links TRBV27 to TRBJ1-1, with no clear D. V was shortened by 5 bases and J by 0 bases, with 16 bases between the two germline ends. From germline, CDR1 is MNHEY and CDR2 SMNVEV (reference sequence). The CDR3 length is 16 residues. As DNA, the CDR3 is TGTGCCAGCAGTCCATATCTCAGAGGGTTGAACACTGAAGCTTTCTTT. This translates into CASSPYLRGLNTEAFF.

This rearrangement joins TRBV27 to TRBJ1-2; possible D gene TRBD1, 5 bases. V lost 6 bases to trimming and J lost 2 bases, with 7 bases between them. CDR1 is MNHEY, CDR2 SMNVEV, per germline (reference sequence). CDR3 size: 12 residues. The CDR3 spells CASRGGNYGYTF. CDR3 bases: TGTGCCAGCAGGGGGGGAAACTATGGCTACACCTTC.

The chain joins TRBV28 to TRBJ1-4; D call uncertain. Germline CDR1 and CDR2: MDHEN and SYDVKM. V was trimmed by 3 bases and J by 6 bases, leaving 11 bases between them. This CDR3 has 14 amino acids. CDR3 in DNA: TGTGCCAGCAGTTTGCGACCCCGGGATGAAAAACTGTTTTTT. Translating gives CASSLRPRDEKLFF.

This chain links TRBV6-4 with TRBJ2-1; 10 bases match TRBD2. CDR1 is MRHNA, CDR2 SNTAGT, per germline. Unmatched junction bases numbered 5, after V lost 3 bases and J lost 6 bases. The CDR3 extends over 15 amino acids. CDR3 loop: CASSDSSGSFNEQFF. Written as DNA, the CDR3 is TGTGCCAGCAGTGATTCTAGCGGGAGCTTCAATGAGCAGTTCTTC.

This clone was counted a few times. This specimen includes other DNA sequences encoding the same CDR3. The chain is built from TRBV10-1 and TRBJ1-2; D not certain. In germline, CDR1 is WNHNN, CDR2 SYGVQD (reference sequence). This CDR3 is built from 13 residues. Trimming pared 3 bases from V and 2 bases from J, leaving 7 bases between. CDR3 sequence: CASSETGNYGYTF. CDR3 DNA sequence: TGCGCCAGCAGTGAAACGGGGAACTATGGCTACACCTTC.

The chain uses TRBV27 and TRBJ2-1; 7 positions agree with TRBD1. V shed 10 bases and J 7 bases; nucleotides not matched to a gene: 7. Germline-derived CDR1 and CDR2 are MNHEY and SMNVEV (reference sequence). The CDR3 spans 12 residues. The CDR3 protein is CATGTAINEQFF. The CDR3 nucleotides read TGTGCCACCGGGACAGCGATTAATGAGCAGTTCTTC.

The V call is TRBV6-4, the J call TRBJ2-1; no clear D. Trimming cost V 8 bases and J 5 bases, with 16 bases left between them. The CDR3 is 14 residues long. CDR1 and CDR2 from the germline V gene are MRHNA and SNTAGT. CDR3 region: CASSETINNNEQFF. The CDR3 nucleotides read TGTGCCAGCTCGGAAACTATAAATAACAATGAGCAGTTCTTC.

This clone was picked up one time. J is TRBJ2-3 and V is TRBV7-2; the D call may be TRBD1 or TRBD2 (6 bases each). The CDR3 is made up of 16 amino acids. The ends were cut back, 2 bases at V and 2 bases at J, with 14 bases in the middle. Germline V gives CDR1 SGHTA, CDR2 FQGNSA. The CDR3 coding sequence is TGTGCCAGCAGCTTAAGGCTGGGGGGCCCCACAGATACGCAGTATTTT. Encoded protein: CASSLRLGGPTDTQYF.

The chain couples TRBV7-2 to TRBJ1-3; D unclear. The V gene lost 7 bases and the J gene lost 0 bases, with 13 bases spanning the gap. The CDR3 is made up of 15 amino acids. Germline values: CDR1 SGHTA, CDR2 FQGNSA. The CDR3 nucleotides are TGTGCCAGCATGCGGGAGTCGCTCTCTGGAAACACCATATATTTT. As protein: CASMRESLSGNTIYF.

The V and J genes are TRBV12-3 or TRBV12-4 and TRBJ2-2, with D unclear. This CDR3 has 11 residues. V was shortened by 5 bases and J by 7 bases, with 5 bases between the two germline ends. The CDR3: CASSQIGELFF. The CDR3 DNA follows: TGTGCCAGCAGTCAAATCGGGGAGCTGTTTTTT.

The rearrangement uses TRBV5-8 and TRBJ1-5; D gene uncertain. V lost 0 bases to trimming and J lost 2 bases, with 9 bases between them. The germline V gene has CDR1 SGHTS and CDR2 YDEGEE. The CDR3 spans 15 residues. CDR3 sequence (DNA): TGTGCCAGCAGCTTGGTGGCCTTAGGCAATCAGCCCCAGCATTTT. It is translated as CASSLVALGNQPQHF.

This chain uses TRBV2 with TRBJ1-3; the D is unclear. The CDR3 contains 13 residues. CDR1 and CDR2 from the germline V gene are SNHLY and FYNNEI. V lost 9 bases, J lost 2 bases, and 11 bases lay in between. The CDR3 loop is CARAVGTGNTIYF. DNA of the CDR3: TGTGCCAGAGCAGTCGGCACTGGAAACACCATATATTTT.

This rearrangement joins TRBV19 to TRBJ1-5; D not resolved. CDR1 LNHDA and CDR2 SQIVND come from the germline V gene (reference sequence). The V gene lost 6 bases and the J gene lost 5 bases, with 14 bases spanning the gap. The CDR3 has 14 amino acids. The CDR3 bases are TGTGCCAGTAGCCGGACTGCAGTGGATCAGCCCCAGCATTTT. The encoded protein is CASSRTAVDQPQHF.

CDR3 in amino acids: CAWSVRGGQHYGYTF. CDR3 DNA sequence: TGTGCCTGGAGTGTAAGAGGGGGCCAGCACTATGGCTACACCTTC. The rearrangement joins TRBV30 to TRBJ1-2; 7 nucleotides line up with TRBD1. The J segment lost 3 bases and the V segment lost 0 bases, leaving 7 bases of the junction unmatched. This CDR3 spans 15 amino acids. Germline CDR1 and CDR2: GTSNPN and SVGIG (reference sequence). Combining the CDR3 with reference TRBV30 and TRBJ1-2 gives the whole variable domain SQTIHQWPATLVQPVGSPLSLECTVEGTSNPNLYWYRQAAGRGLQLLFYSVGIGQISSEVPQNLSASRPQDRQFILSSKKLLLSDSGFYLCAWSVRGGQHYGYTFGSGTRLTVV.

The rearrangement links TRBV19 to TRBJ1-5; D ambiguous. The CDR3 length is 15 residues. The germline gives CDR1 LNHDA, CDR2 SQIVND (reference sequence). V lost 2 bases, J lost 4 bases, and 12 bases lay in between. The CDR3 here is CASSIKGERNQPQHF. In nucleotides, the CDR3 is TGTGCCAGTAGTATAAAGGGAGAAAGAAATCAGCCCCAGCATTTT.

This clone has just a few counts. The chain employs TRBV3-1 (or the pseudogene TRBV3-2) and TRBJ1-2; 7 positions match TRBD1. The CDR3 covers 15 residues. CDR1 is LGHDT and CDR2 is YNNKEL in the germline V gene (reference sequence). V gave up 0 bases and J gave up 4 bases; unmatched junction bases: 5. For the CDR3, the DNA is TGTGCCAGCAGCCAAGACCCCCGGACAGGCTATGGCTACACCTTC. Translated, it gives CASSQDPRTGYGYTF.

V and J are TRBV3-1 (or the pseudogene TRBV3-2) and TRBJ1-2; D not resolved. CDR1 is LGHDT and CDR2 is YNNKEL in the germline V gene (reference sequence). This CDR3 is 14 amino acids long. Trimming removed 0 bases from V and 4 bases from J, with 9 bases in between. In nucleotides, the CDR3 is TGTGCCAGCAGCCAAGAGGCCGGCCTCTATGGCTACACCTTC. Protein sequence: CASSQEAGLYGYTF.

The rearrangement links TRBV4-3 to TRBJ1-2; D is unclear. This CDR3 comprises 16 residues. CDR1 is LGHNA and CDR2 is YSLEER in the germline V gene. Trimming took 0 bases from V and 6 from J, leaving 17 bases between them. The CDR3 is CASSQEGGSLGDGYTF. For the CDR3, the DNA is TGCGCCAGCAGCCAAGAGGGCGGATCGCTGGGAGATGGCTACACCTTC.

V is TRBV7-3 and J is TRBJ2-3; 10 positions match TRBD2. The CDR3 contains 16 residues. Germline V gene sequence: CDR1 SGHTA, CDR2 FQGTGA. J was trimmed by 5 bases and V by 1 base; bases with no gene match: 6. This CDR3 is CASSLSGLAALDTQYF. In DNA, the CDR3 is TGTGCCAGCAGCTTAAGCGGACTAGCGGCACTAGATACGCAGTATTTT.